This passage covers 5 T cell receptor beta chains from one sample sequenced in a study of blood T cell repertoires in COVID-19 (dated by TCRdb to 2018 to 2021). Receptors were amplified or captured by the immunoSEQ multiplex PCR assay. TCRdb took this table from immuneACCESS and kept in-frame rearrangements with V and J called. Such tables lack part of the clones; where checked against another copy, unresolved V genes explain under half of the gap, and the rest is unexplained. This sample lists 250,000 or so clones; 90% were detected once. Roughly 2.7% of the sample rests with the top ten. Sequenced input: peripheral blood. These receptor sequences come from a man aged 30 to 45 with COVID-19, enrolled during active disease.

V is TRBV28 and J is TRBJ1-2; weak D call: TRBD1 (6 bases). From germline, CDR1 is MDHEN and CDR2 SYDVKM. The CDR3 length is 14 residues. With 2 bases removed from V and 2 bases from J, the gap between germline ends came to 9 bases. CDR3 DNA sequence: TGTGCCAGCAGTTTAGAAACAGGGAACTATGGCTACACCTTC. It yields the protein CASSLETGNYGYTF.

This chain uses TRBV18 with TRBJ1-1, with D hard to call. Germline V gene sequence: CDR1 KGHSH, CDR2 LQKENI. The CDR3 sequence is 14 residues long. V was cut by 2 bases and J by 3 bases, with 10 bases left in between. The CDR3 loop is CASSPSVRDTEAFF. The CDR3 coding sequence is TGTGCCAGCTCACCAAGTGTCCGGGACACTGAAGCTTTCTTT. The variable domain in full, with the rest retrieved from reference TRBV18 and TRBJ1-1, is NAGVMQNPRHLVRRRGQEARLRCSPMKGHSHVYWYRQLPEEGLKFMVYLQKENIIDESGMPKERFSAEFPKEGPSILRIQQVVRGDSAAYFCASSPSVRDTEAFFGQGTRLTVV.

This clone was seen once. This chain connects TRBV7-3 to TRBJ1-5; D might be TRBD1 (5 bases). Germline V gene lookup returns CDR1 SGHTA and CDR2 FQGTGA. This CDR3 is 14 amino acids long. Trimming removed 2 bases at V and 7 bases at J, with 12 bases between. The CDR3 DNA is TGTGCCAGCAGCTTAGGAGGGGCCGGACAGCCCCAGCATTTT. This codes for CASSLGGAGQPQHF.

The chain carries TRBV5-6 and TRBJ2-7; TRBD2 matches at 8 bases. Trimming cost V 4 bases and J 3 bases; bases outside gene matches: 9. This CDR3 is built from 15 residues. Germline-derived CDR1 and CDR2 are SGHDT and YYEEEE. For the CDR3, the DNA is TGTGCCAGCAGCCATTACAGGGCGGGAGGCTACGAGCAGTACTTC. Translation: CASSHYRAGGYEQYF.

This chain joins TRBV19 and TRBJ1-2; D unresolved. From germline, CDR1 is LNHDA and CDR2 SQIVND (reference sequence). The V end lost 3 bases, the J end lost 5 bases, and 16 bases lay between the germline ends. There are 15 residues in the CDR3. The CDR3 DNA reads as TGTGCCAGTAGTATTAGCGTTGGGAATCTGTATGGCTACACCTTC. Its protein product is CASSISVGNLYGYTF. Based on the CDR3 plus reference TRBV19 and TRBJ1-2, the full variable domain is DGGITQSPKYLFRKEGQNVTLSCEQNLNHDAMYWYRQDPGQGLRLIYYSQIVNDFQKGDIAEGYSVSREKKESFPLTVTSAQKNPTAFYLCASSISVGNLYGYTFGSGTRLTVV.